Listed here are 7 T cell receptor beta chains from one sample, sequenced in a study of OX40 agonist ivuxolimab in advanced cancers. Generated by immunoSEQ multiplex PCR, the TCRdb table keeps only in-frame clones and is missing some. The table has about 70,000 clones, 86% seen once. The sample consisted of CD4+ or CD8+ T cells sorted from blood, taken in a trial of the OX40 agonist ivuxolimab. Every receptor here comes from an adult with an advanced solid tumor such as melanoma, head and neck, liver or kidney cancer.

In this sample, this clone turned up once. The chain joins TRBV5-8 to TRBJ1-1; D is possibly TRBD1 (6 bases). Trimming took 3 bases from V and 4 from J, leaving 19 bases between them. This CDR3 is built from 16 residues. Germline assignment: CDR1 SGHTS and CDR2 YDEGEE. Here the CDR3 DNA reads TGTGCCAGCAGCTACCGAGTAGGGGGTCGGGGCACTGAAGCTTTCTTT. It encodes CASSYRVGGRGTEAFF. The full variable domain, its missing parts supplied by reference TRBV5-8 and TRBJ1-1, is EAGVTQSPTHLIKTRGQQATLRCSPISGHTSVYWYQQALGLGLQFLLWYDEGEERNRGNFPPRFSGRQFPNYSSELNVNALELEDSALYLCASSYRVGGRGTEAFFGQGTRLTVV.

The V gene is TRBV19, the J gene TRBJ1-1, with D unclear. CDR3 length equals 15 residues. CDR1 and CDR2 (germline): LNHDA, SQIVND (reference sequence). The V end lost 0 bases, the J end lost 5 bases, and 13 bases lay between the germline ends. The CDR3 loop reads CASSIDFSVRTEAFF. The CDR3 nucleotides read TGTGCCAGTAGTATAGACTTCAGCGTAAGGACTGAAGCTTTCTTT. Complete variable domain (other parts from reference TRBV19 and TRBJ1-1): DGGITQSPKYLFRKEGQNVTLSCEQNLNHDAMYWYRQDPGQGLRLIYYSQIVNDFQKGDIAEGYSVSREKKESFPLTVTSAQKNPTAFYLCASSIDFSVRTEAFFGQGTRLTVV.

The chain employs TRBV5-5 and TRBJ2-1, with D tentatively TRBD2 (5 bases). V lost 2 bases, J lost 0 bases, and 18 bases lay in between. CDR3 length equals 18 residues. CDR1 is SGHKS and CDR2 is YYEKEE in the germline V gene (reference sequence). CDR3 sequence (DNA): TGTGCCAGCAGCTTAAGAGGACTGGGTTCAAGCTCCTACAATGAGCAGTTCTTC. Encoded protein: CASSLRGLGSSSYNEQFF.

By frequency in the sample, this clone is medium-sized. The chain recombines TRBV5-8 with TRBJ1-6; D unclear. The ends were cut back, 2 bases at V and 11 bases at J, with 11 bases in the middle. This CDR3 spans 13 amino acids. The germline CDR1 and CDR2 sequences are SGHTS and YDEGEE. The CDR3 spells CASSLGRRPPLHF. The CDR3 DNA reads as TGTGCCAGCAGCTTAGGTCGAAGGCCACCCCTCCACTTT.

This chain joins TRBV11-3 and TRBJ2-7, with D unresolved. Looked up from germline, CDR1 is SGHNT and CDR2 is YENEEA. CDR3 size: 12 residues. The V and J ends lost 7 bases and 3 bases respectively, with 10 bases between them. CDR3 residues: CASTQGGYEQYF. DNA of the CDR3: TGTGCCAGCACCCAAGGTGGCTACGAGCAGTACTTC.

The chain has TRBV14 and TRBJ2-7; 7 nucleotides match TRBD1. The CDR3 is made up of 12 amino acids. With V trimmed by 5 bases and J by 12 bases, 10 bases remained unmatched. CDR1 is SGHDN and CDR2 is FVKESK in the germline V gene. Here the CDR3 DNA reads TGTGCCAGCAGCGCGGACAGGATAAGTCTGTACTTC. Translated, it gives CASSADRISLYF.

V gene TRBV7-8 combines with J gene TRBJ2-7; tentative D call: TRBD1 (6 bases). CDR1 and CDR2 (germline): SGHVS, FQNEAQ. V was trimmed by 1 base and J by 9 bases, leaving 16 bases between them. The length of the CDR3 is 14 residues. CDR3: CASSLGTGLSMQYF. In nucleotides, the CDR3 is TGTGCCAGCAGCTTAGGAACAGGGCTTTCGATGCAGTACTTC. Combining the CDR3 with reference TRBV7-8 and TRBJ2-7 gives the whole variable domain GAGVSQSPRYKVAKRGQDVALRCDPISGHVSLFWYQQALGQGPEFLTYFQNEAQLDKSGLPSDRFFAERPEGSVSTLKIQRTQQEDSAVYLCASSLGTGLSMQYFGPGTRLTVT.